What follows is one T cell receptor (beta chain) and its context. The data were taken from a study of blood T cell repertoires in COVID-19. The CDR3 spans 15 residues. Looked up from germline, CDR1 is SGHTA and CDR2 is FQGNSA. J was trimmed by 2 bases and V by 2 bases; bases with no gene match: 4. Some clones are missing from TCRdb's copy, which holds only in-frame ones; the method was immunoSEQ multiplex PCR. The table includes a few hundred thousand clones, approximately 81% detected once. This clonotype was obtained from a man younger than 45 with active or convalescent COVID-19. This chain joins TRBV7-2 and TRBJ2-3; 7 bases map to TRBD2. Sequencing was carried out using peripheral blood. Here the CDR3 DNA reads TGTGCCAGCAGCTTAAAAGCGGGACTCACAGATACGCAGTATTTT. Encoded protein: CASSLKAGLTDTQYF.